Following are 24 T cell receptor beta chains from one sample sequenced in a study of T cell responses to AZD1222 COVID-19 vaccine. Assay: immunoSEQ multiplex PCR; the TCRdb copy retains only in-frame clones and omits some. The sample carries approximately 120,000 clones, around 92% recorded once. This sample comprised peripheral blood, obtained on day 0 of AZD1222 vaccination. The receptors originated from an adult in good health.

The V call is TRBV30, the J call TRBJ1-2; TRBD1 matches at 8 bases. The CDR3 runs to 13 residues. Germline trimming cut 4 bases from V and 3 bases from J; bases unmatched to any gene: 4. Germline-derived CDR1 and CDR2 are GTSNPN and SVGIG (reference sequence). The CDR3 DNA is TGTGCCTGGAACCCGACAGGGGACTATGGCTACACCTTC. As protein: CAWNPTGDYGYTF.

The CDR3 sequence: CASSQSFTGTDTQYF. The CDR3 region has the DNA TGTGCCAGCAGCCAAAGTTTTACCGGCACAGATACGCAGTATTTT. This chain joins TRBV11-1 and TRBJ2-3; D gene ambiguous. The CDR3 has 15 amino acids. V was pared by 5 bases and J by 1 base, with 13 bases between. CDR1 is SGHAT, CDR2 FQDESV, per germline (reference sequence).

The sample holds one count of this clone. The chain carries TRBV5-1 and TRBJ2-7, with 8 bases fitting TRBD2. The V and J ends lost 2 bases and 4 bases, in that order; junction bases with no gene match: 5. Looked up from germline, CDR1 is SGHRS and CDR2 is YFSETQ. This CDR3 is 14 amino acids long. The CDR3 spells CASSLGASGYEQYF. CDR3 DNA sequence: TGCGCCAGCAGCTTAGGCGCTAGCGGGTACGAGCAGTACTTC.

The chain recombines TRBV28 with TRBJ1-5; 11 nucleotides align to TRBD1. The germline V gene has CDR1 MDHEN and CDR2 SYDVKM. There are 16 residues in the CDR3. The junction had 8 bases not matched to a gene; V was cut back by 5 bases and J by 5 bases. The DNA of the CDR3 is TGTGCCAGCAGTCTAAGGACAGGGGGCAGGGATCAGCCCCAGCATTTT. Translation: CASSLRTGGRDQPQHF.

This chain uses TRBV6-2 or TRBV6-3 with TRBJ2-2; perhaps TRBD1 as D (6 bases). The CDR3 length is 14 residues. The V gene's germline CDR1 is MNHEY and CDR2 SVGEGT. The V and J ends lost 4 bases and 7 bases respectively, with 13 bases between them. CDR3 bases: TGTGCCAGCAGTTTCTACAGGGCTGGCGGGGAGCTGTTTTTT. Translated: CASSFYRAGGELFF.

V usage is TRBV7-6 and J usage is TRBJ2-7; 14 bases fit TRBD2. V gave up 5 bases and J gave up 4 bases; unmatched junction bases: 10. The CDR3 is made up of 17 amino acids. Germline V gives CDR1 SGHVS, CDR2 FNYEAQ. CDR3 coding DNA: TGTGCCAGCAGCCCGGGACTAGCGGGAGAGGCGGTTTACGAGCAGTACTTC. This codes for CASSPGLAGEAVYEQYF.

The chain links TRBV27 to TRBJ2-7; D might be TRBD1 (5 bases). Germline V lookup: CDR1 MNHEY, CDR2 SMNVEV (reference sequence). V lost 6 bases, J lost 4 bases, and 13 bases lay in between. The CDR3 is 13 amino acids. The DNA for the CDR3 is TGTGCCAGCAGCCGCAGGGTCGGGTACGAGCAGTACTTC. Translation gives CASSRRVGYEQYF.

The chain joins TRBV18 to TRBJ2-5, with D perhaps being TRBD1 or TRBD2 (5 bases each). Trimming pared 2 bases from V and 4 bases from J, leaving 14 bases between. The CDR3 spans 15 residues. Germline CDR1 and CDR2: KGHSH and LQKENI. This CDR3 is CASSPRGPRPETQYF. In nucleotides, the CDR3 is TGTGCCAGCTCACCAAGGGGACCGCGTCCAGAGACCCAGTACTTC.

This clone was seen more than once but under ten times. The V gene is TRBV24-1, the J gene TRBJ2-1; TRBD2 matches at 10 bases. Germline lookup yields CDR1 KGHDR and CDR2 SFDVKD. With V trimmed by 1 base and J by 8 bases, 4 bases remained unmatched. The CDR3 has 15 amino acids. CDR3 sequence reads: CATSDLGLAGDEQFF. CDR3 bases: TGTGCCACCAGTGATTTAGGGCTAGCGGGAGATGAGCAGTTCTTC.

This chain uses TRBV19 with TRBJ2-6; D is uncertain. Looked up from germline, CDR1 is LNHDA and CDR2 is SQIVND (reference sequence). The CDR3 extends over 15 amino acids. V lost 5 bases and J 0 bases, leaving 8 bases between the germline ends. The CDR3 protein is CASSLIASGANVLTF. CDR3 in DNA: TGTGCCAGTAGTCTAATCGCCTCTGGGGCCAACGTCCTGACTTTC.

The chain has TRBV16 and TRBJ1-1, with 7 nucleotides matching TRBD1. V was pared by 4 bases and J by 1 base, with 9 bases of the junction left unmatched. This CDR3 is built from 16 residues. Germline assignment: CDR1 KGHSY and CDR2 FQNENV. Written as DNA, the CDR3 is TGTGCCAGCAGCCTAACAAGACAGGGAGGGAACACTGAAGCTTTCTTT. It translates to CASSLTRQGGNTEAFF.

The J gene is TRBJ2-7, the V gene TRBV5-1, with D tentatively TRBD1 (6 bases). Trimming stripped 7 bases from V and 1 base from J, with 12 bases between. Germline-derived CDR1 and CDR2 are SGHRS and YFSETQ. This CDR3 has 13 amino acids. CDR3 sequence: CASSTGNSYEQYF. CDR3 in DNA: TGCGCCAGCTCTACAGGGAATTCCTACGAGCAGTACTTC.

The sample holds one count of this clone. The chain joins TRBV28 to TRBJ2-7; 11 nucleotides agree with TRBD2. Germline V lookup: CDR1 MDHEN, CDR2 SYDVKM. Unmatched junction bases numbered 4, after V lost 6 bases and J lost 3 bases. The CDR3 has 14 residues. CDR3 region: CASRGLAGVYEQYF. CDR3 DNA: TGTGCCAGCAGAGGACTAGCGGGTGTCTACGAGCAGTACTTC.

The V call is TRBV28, the J call TRBJ2-7; maybe TRBD2 (5 bases). Per germline, CDR1 MDHEN and CDR2 SYDVKM. V was clipped by 7 bases and J by 6 bases, with 25 bases between them. The CDR3 spans 16 residues. The CDR3 loop is CASITQAEAGVVEQYF. The CDR3 DNA reads TGTGCCAGCATTACCCAAGCCGAGGCCGGGGTGGTCGAGCAGTACTTC.

The chain employs TRBV7-3 and TRBJ2-7; 7 bases match TRBD1. V lost 0 bases, J lost 0 bases, and 2 bases stayed unmatched. Looked up from germline, CDR1 is SGHTA and CDR2 is FQGTGA. The CDR3 totals 15 residues. In DNA, the CDR3 is TGTGCCAGCAGCTTAACCGGGACAGACTCCTACGAGCAGTACTTC. Its protein product is CASSLTGTDSYEQYF.

The chain has TRBV9 and TRBJ2-7; D may match TRBD1 or TRBD2 (6 bases each). In germline, CDR1 is SGDLS, CDR2 YYNGEE. This CDR3 is built from 13 residues. V was shortened by 2 bases and J by 4 bases, with 10 bases between the two germline ends. CDR3 sequence (DNA): TGTGCCAGCAGCGTGGGGGGCAATTACGAGCAGTACTTC. Encoded protein: CASSVGGNYEQYF. Complete variable domain (other parts from reference TRBV9 and TRBJ2-7): DSGVTQTPKHLITATGQRVTLRCSPRSGDLSVYWYQQSLDQGLQFLIQYYNGEERAKGNILERFSAQQFPDLHSELNLSSLELGDSALYFCASSVGGNYEQYFGPGTRLTVT.

This chain links TRBV9 with TRBJ2-7; TRBD1 is a possible D gene (6 bases). This CDR3 is built from 16 residues. Trimming pared 4 bases from V and 5 bases from J, leaving 22 bases between. Germline CDR1 is SGDLS and CDR2 is YYNGEE. The chain's CDR3 is CASSPRDKFSAHEQYF. Here the CDR3 DNA reads TGTGCCAGCAGCCCCCGGGACAAGTTCTCTGCCCACGAGCAGTACTTC.

The chain couples TRBV10-3 to TRBJ2-7; 9 bases fit TRBD2. V lost 4 bases to trimming and J lost 3 bases; unmatched junction nucleotides: 4. Germline lookup yields CDR1 ENHRY and CDR2 SYGVKD. The CDR3 contains 14 residues. In DNA, the CDR3 is TGTGCCATCAGTGGTCTAGCGGGGCACTACGAGCAGTACTTC. Its protein product is CAISGLAGHYEQYF.

This clone was recorded only once. The V call is TRBV10-3, the J call TRBJ2-1, with 10 bases fitting TRBD1. The CDR3 extends over 16 amino acids. CDR1 is ENHRY, CDR2 SYGVKD, per germline. Unmatched junction bases numbered 8, after V lost 7 bases and J lost 2 bases. Here the CDR3 reads CAITEVGTGAYNEQFF. The CDR3 DNA is TGTGCCATCACCGAAGTAGGGACAGGGGCCTACAATGAGCAGTTCTTC.

This chain links TRBV19 with TRBJ1-1, with D possibly TRBD1 on 6 matching bases. In germline, CDR1 is LNHDA, CDR2 SQIVND (reference sequence). Trimming took off 1 base at V and 4 bases at J, with 10 bases between the two ends. The CDR3 runs to 14 residues. The CDR3 loop reads CASSIGGAGTEAFF. In DNA form, the CDR3 reads TGTGCCAGTAGTATAGGGGGGGCTGGCACTGAAGCTTTCTTT.

The chain links TRBV7-2 to TRBJ2-7; 9 nucleotides agree with TRBD2. The CDR3 is 14 residues long. The ends lost 1 base at V and 5 bases at J; junction bases unmatched: 3. Germline V gives CDR1 SGHTA, CDR2 FQGNSA. The CDR3 here is CASSLGSGSNEQYF. The CDR3 DNA is TGTGCCAGCAGCTTAGGTAGCGGGAGCAACGAGCAGTACTTC.

The V and J genes are TRBV18 and TRBJ2-7, with a weak D call TRBD2 (6 bases). CDR1 is KGHSH and CDR2 is LQKENI in the germline V gene. The CDR3 loop spans 16 amino acids. The V gene lost 3 bases and the J gene lost 4 bases, with 19 bases spanning the gap. The CDR3: CASSPSPFHRGYEQYF. The CDR3 nucleotides are TGTGCCAGCTCACCGTCACCGTTCCATCGGGGGTACGAGCAGTACTTC.

The rearrangement joins TRBV10-3 to TRBJ1-3; 9 bases align to TRBD1. V trimming: 2 bases; J trimming: 2 bases; junction bases outside the gene matches: 1. The CDR3 is 15 residues long. CDR1 and CDR2 from the germline V gene are ENHRY and SYGVKD. CDR3 region: CAISETGGAGNTIYF. CDR3 DNA sequence: TGTGCCATCAGTGAGACAGGGGGCGCTGGAAACACCATATATTTT.

The J gene is TRBJ1-2, the V gene TRBV11-2, with D unclear. The CDR3 has 11 amino acids. The germline V and J ends were trimmed by 5 bases and 7 bases, with 8 bases remaining between them. Germline V gene sequence: CDR1 SGHAT, CDR2 FQNNGV. CDR3 sequence: CASSQLGGYTF. CDR3 nucleotides: TGTGCCAGCAGCCAGCTGGGTGGCTACACCTTC.